This T cell receptor (beta chain) was sequenced for a study of T cell changes during pregnancy in multiple sclerosis. The data were produced by immunoSEQ multiplex PCR, yet TCRdb's version contains in-frame clones alone and is incomplete. The sample lists under 70,000 clones, approximately 92% seen once, with less than 2% in the top ten. This CDR3 has 17 amino acids. Unmatched junction bases numbered 13, after V lost 5 bases and J lost 3 bases. CDR1 SEHNR and CDR2 FQNEAQ come from the germline V gene (reference sequence). Source: peripheral blood, taken in the third trimester of pregnancy. This sequence joins TRBV7-9 and TRBJ1-5; TRBD1 agrees at 7 bases. This TCR came from a female donor in good health, enrolled as a control in a pregnancy study. CDR3 protein: CASSPSPGGQLNQPQHF. Here the CDR3 DNA reads TGTGCCAGCAGCCCCAGCCCTGGGGGACAGCTCAATCAGCCCCAGCATTTT.